The 27 T cell receptor beta chains given below trace back to one sample, sequenced in a study of blood T cell repertoires in COVID-19. The repertoire was sequenced with immunoSEQ multiplex PCR; TCRdb's copy has only in-frame clones and lacks some. This repertoire shows about 45,000 clones, 82% found once; its top ten account for more than 13%. The specimen was peripheral blood. The receptors stem from a human donor in a cohort sampled during active COVID-19.

The chain recombines TRBV2 with TRBJ2-1; TRBD2 might be the D (6 bases). V gave up 0 bases and J gave up 7 bases, with 13 bases separating them. Germline loops: CDR1 SNHLY, CDR2 FYNNEI. This CDR3 has 15 amino acids. The CDR3 reads CASSEAGGRGNEQFF. CDR3 nucleotide sequence: TGTGCCAGCAGTGAAGCGGGAGGCCGGGGAAATGAGCAGTTCTTC.

The J gene is TRBJ1-4, the V gene TRBV28, with a possible D match to TRBD1 (6 bases). The CDR3 is 14 amino acids. Germline V gene sequence: CDR1 MDHEN, CDR2 SYDVKM. Trimming stripped 2 bases from V and 4 bases from J, with 8 bases between. The DNA for the CDR3 is TGTGCCAGCAGTTTAGGGACACTTAATGAAAAACTGTTTTTT. Its protein is CASSLGTLNEKLFF.

The chain carries TRBV6-1 and TRBJ2-7; 7 nucleotides agree with TRBD2. The CDR3 consists of 15 residues. The V and J ends lost 2 bases and 3 bases, in that order; junction bases with no gene match: 7. Per germline, CDR1 MNHNS and CDR2 SASEGT. In DNA form, the CDR3 reads TGTGCCAGCAGTGAAATTGCGGGAGCGGGCTACGAGCAGTACTTC. Translated, it gives CASSEIAGAGYEQYF.

This rearrangement joins TRBV2 to TRBJ2-7, with 13 positions matching TRBD2. This CDR3 has 14 amino acids. Germline CDR1 and CDR2: SNHLY and FYNNEI. Losses at the gene ends were 8 bases for V and 6 bases for J; bases not matched to a gene: 7. CDR3 region: CASERTSGRGEQYF. The CDR3 nucleotides read TGTGCCAGCGAACGCACTAGCGGGAGGGGCGAGCAGTACTTC.

The V gene is TRBV4-2, the J gene TRBJ1-5, with unresolved D. Between the trimmed V and J ends, which lost 0 bases and 6 bases, there was a span of 18 bases. Germline CDR1 reads LGHNA; CDR2 reads YNFKEQ. The CDR3 length is 17 residues. The CDR3 spells CASSQDNEWPAGQPQHF. CDR3 bases: TGTGCCAGCAGCCAAGATAACGAATGGCCCGCAGGTCAGCCCCAGCATTTT.

CDR3 in amino acids: CASSHPGLAGGNEQYF. CDR3 DNA sequence: TGTGCCAGCAGCCACCCAGGACTAGCGGGAGGGAACGAGCAGTACTTC. The chain joins TRBV3-1 (or the pseudogene TRBV3-2) to TRBJ2-7; 15 bases align to TRBD2. V was pared by 3 bases and J by 5 bases, with 5 bases of the junction left unmatched. Germline lookup yields CDR1 LGHDT and CDR2 YNNKEL (reference sequence). The CDR3 runs to 16 residues.

V is TRBV7-9 and J is TRBJ2-7, with 10 positions matching TRBD2. Germline-derived CDR1 and CDR2 are SEHNR and FQNEAQ (reference sequence). The J segment lost 3 bases and the V segment lost 6 bases, leaving 14 bases of the junction unmatched. This CDR3 region has 17 residues. The CDR3 nucleotides read TGTGCCAGCAGTGGCACAGGGGGTTCTAGCGGGAGCTACGAGCAGTACTTC. Translated, it gives CASSGTGGSSGSYEQYF.

This clone was picked up a small number of times. The chain couples TRBV18 to TRBJ1-2; TRBD1 aligns across 8 bases. V was pared by 3 bases and J by 0 bases, with 3 bases of the junction left unmatched. CDR1 and CDR2 from the germline V gene are KGHSH and LQKENI. There are 15 residues in the CDR3. CDR3 coding DNA: TGTGCCAGCTCACCGTCAGGGGGCCCTAACTATGGCTACACCTTC. It is translated as CASSPSGGPNYGYTF.

This chain links TRBV11-2 with TRBJ2-1; 11 positions agree with TRBD2. Germline V gene lookup returns CDR1 SGHAT and CDR2 FQNNGV. Trimming cost V 3 bases and J 3 bases; bases outside gene matches: 1. This CDR3 is built from 15 residues. This CDR3 reads CASSFTSGGYNEQFF. The CDR3, as DNA: TGTGCCAGCAGCTTTACTAGCGGGGGCTACAATGAGCAGTTCTTC.

The chain uses TRBV7-2 and TRBJ2-3, with no clear D. The germline V gene has CDR1 SGHTA and CDR2 FQGNSA. The CDR3 totals 14 residues. V lost 3 bases, J lost 0 bases, and 7 bases lay in between. The CDR3 is CASSLVASTDTQYF. CDR3 nucleotide sequence: TGTGCCAGCAGCTTGGTGGCAAGCACAGATACGCAGTATTTT. The whole variable domain, filled in from reference TRBV7-2 and TRBJ2-3, reads GAGVSQSPSNKVTEKGKDVELRCDPISGHTALYWYRQSLGQGLEFLIYFQGNSAPDKSGLPSDRFSAERTGGSVSTLTIQRTQQEDSAVYLCASSLVASTDTQYFGPGTRLTVL.

The rearrangement joins TRBV27 to TRBJ2-1, with 10 bases fitting TRBD1. The trim removed 5 bases at V and 7 bases at J, leaving 11 bases unmatched. In germline, CDR1 is MNHEY, CDR2 SMNVEV (reference sequence). CDR3 length: 16 amino acids. DNA for the CDR3: TGTGCCAGCAGTATGACAGGGGGCATGGTTTTTAATGAGCAGTTCTTC. Protein product: CASSMTGGMVFNEQFF.

V is TRBV7-3 and J is TRBJ2-7; TRBD2 might be the D (5 bases). Germline assignment: CDR1 SGHTA and CDR2 FQGTGA. This CDR3 has 14 amino acids. V lost 3 bases and J 0 bases, leaving 9 bases between the germline ends. The CDR3 sequence: CASSLDSFSYEQYF. For the CDR3, the DNA is TGTGCCAGCAGCTTGGACTCTTTCTCCTACGAGCAGTACTTC.

This sequence joins TRBV5-6 and TRBJ2-5; 8 bases fit TRBD1. Per germline, CDR1 SGHDT and CDR2 YYEEEE. This CDR3 region has 15 residues. J lost 5 bases, V lost 1 base, and 7 bases had no gene match. The CDR3 sequence is CASSLNQGAGETQYF. CDR3 nucleotides: TGTGCCAGCAGCTTGAATCAGGGGGCGGGGGAGACCCAGTACTTC.

The CDR3 loop is CASSPEGGANLRNTEAFF. CDR3 nucleotide sequence: TGTGCCAGCTCACCGGAAGGAGGGGCCAATTTGAGGAACACTGAAGCTTTCTTT. This chain connects TRBV18 to TRBJ1-1; D may be TRBD1 (5 bases). CDR1 is KGHSH and CDR2 is LQKENI in the germline V gene. V dropped 3 bases and J dropped 1 base, with 21 bases sitting between them. CDR3 length: 18 amino acids.

The rearrangement uses TRBV3-1 (or the pseudogene TRBV3-2) and TRBJ2-7, with D possibly TRBD1 on 5 matching bases. Germline V gene lookup returns CDR1 LGHDT and CDR2 YNNKEL (reference sequence). The germline V and J ends were trimmed by 1 base and 1 base, with 11 bases remaining between them. The CDR3 extends over 15 amino acids. CDR3 sequence (DNA): TGTGCCAGCAGCCAAGGTGCAGGGCGGTCCTACGAGCAGTACTTC. Translated: CASSQGAGRSYEQYF.

The chain combines TRBV28 with TRBJ1-2, with a tentative D call TRBD1 (5 bases). This CDR3 region has 12 residues. Germline CDR1 and CDR2: MDHEN and SYDVKM. Trimming took off 7 bases at V and 4 bases at J, with 10 bases between the two ends. The CDR3 here is CASTLDTYGYTF. CDR3 DNA: TGTGCCAGCACCCTGGACACCTATGGCTACACCTTC.

This chain links TRBV7-2 with TRBJ2-3; D is ambiguous. CDR3 length: 12 residues. Germline values: CDR1 SGHTA, CDR2 FQGNSA. Trimming cost V 4 bases and J 2 bases, with 4 bases left between them. The CDR3 spells CASSSYTDTQYF. In nucleotides, the CDR3 is TGTGCCAGCAGCTCGTACACAGATACGCAGTATTTT.

The chain joins TRBV18 to TRBJ1-5, with 10 bases that match TRBD1. There are 15 residues in the CDR3. Germline trimming cut 4 bases from V and 4 bases from J; bases unmatched to any gene: 4. From germline, CDR1 is KGHSH and CDR2 LQKENI. For the CDR3, the DNA is TGTGCCAGCTCACAACCGGGACAGGGGAATCAGCCCCAGCATTTT. It codes for CASSQPGQGNQPQHF. The whole variable domain, filled in from reference TRBV18 and TRBJ1-5, reads NAGVMQNPRHLVRRRGQEARLRCSPMKGHSHVYWYRQLPEEGLKFMVYLQKENIIDESGMPKERFSAEFPKEGPSILRIQQVVRGDSAAYFCASSQPGQGNQPQHFGDGTRLSIL.

Many counts were recorded for this clone. The chain employs TRBV5-1 and TRBJ1-6; perhaps TRBD1 as D (6 bases). CDR1 and CDR2 (germline): SGHRS, YFSETQ. The germline V and J ends were trimmed by 0 bases and 9 bases, with 10 bases remaining between them. This CDR3 is built from 14 residues. Here the CDR3 DNA reads TGCGCCAGCAGCTTGGCCGGCAGGGGTTCACCCCTCCACTTT. Translated: CASSLAGRGSPLHF.

V and J are TRBV3-1 (or the pseudogene TRBV3-2) and TRBJ1-2; D gene uncertain. V was trimmed by 1 base and J by 7 bases, leaving 16 bases between them. The CDR3 consists of 15 residues. In germline, CDR1 is LGHDT, CDR2 YNNKEL (reference sequence). The CDR3 region is CASSQVVSSVAGYTF. In nucleotides, the CDR3 is TGTGCCAGCAGCCAAGTAGTCTCAAGTGTTGCTGGCTACACCTTC.

This clone was picked up a small number of times. The chain uses TRBV5-5 and TRBJ2-3, with D possibly matching TRBD1 (5 bases). Looked up from germline, CDR1 is SGHKS and CDR2 is YYEKEE (reference sequence). This CDR3 contains 16 residues. Trimming removed 0 bases from V and 0 bases from J, with 11 bases in between. The CDR3 loop is CASSLGGPRSTDTQYF. The CDR3, as DNA: TGTGCCAGCAGCTTGGGGGGCCCTCGTAGCACAGATACGCAGTATTTT.

The gene calls are TRBV5-4 and TRBJ2-2; TRBD2 aligns across 14 bases. The V gene end was trimmed by 4 bases and the J gene end by 7 bases; junction bases not matched to a gene: 9. The CDR3 totals 17 residues. Per germline, CDR1 SGHNT and CDR2 YYREEE (reference sequence). The CDR3 sequence: CASSTGLAGEDGGELFF. CDR3 DNA: TGTGCCAGCAGCACGGGACTAGCGGGAGAAGATGGCGGGGAGCTGTTTTTT.

This rearrangement joins TRBV7-3 to TRBJ1-1; 8 nucleotides align to TRBD1. Trimming removed 4 bases from V and 1 base from J; junction bases left unmatched: 2. The CDR3 is 14 amino acids. CDR1 is SGHTA, CDR2 FQGTGA, per germline. CDR3: CASSSGTGNTEAFF. The CDR3 DNA is TGTGCCAGCAGCTCCGGGACAGGGAACACTGAAGCTTTCTTT.

CDR3 in DNA: TGTGCCAGCAGTCCCGGAACAGGGGGCTTCTTCGAGCAGTACTTC. Protein sequence: CASSPGTGGFFEQYF. The chain carries TRBV7-9 and TRBJ2-7, with TRBD1 matching 9 bases. This CDR3 spans 15 amino acids. Unmatched junction bases numbered 12, after V lost 6 bases and J lost 6 bases. CDR1 SEHNR and CDR2 FQNEAQ come from the germline V gene (reference sequence).

This clone was counted only a few times. The V gene is TRBV27, the J gene TRBJ1-2, with 12 positions matching TRBD1. The V segment lost 8 bases and the J segment 8 bases; nucleotides outside the gene matches: 9. The germline gives CDR1 MNHEY, CDR2 SMNVEV (reference sequence). The CDR3 runs to 14 residues. CDR3 coding DNA: TGTGCCAGCGCCGGGACAGGGGGCGCGGGGGGCTACACCTTC. Translated: CASAGTGGAGGYTF.

This chain uses TRBV5-1 with TRBJ2-1; tentative D call: TRBD2 (6 bases). This CDR3 is built from 14 residues. Germline V lookup: CDR1 SGHRS, CDR2 YFSETQ. V lost 0 bases and J lost 3, with 7 bases in between. The CDR3 DNA follows: TGCGCCAGCAGCTTGGCGGGACTCTACAATGAGCAGTTCTTC. The encoded protein is CASSLAGLYNEQFF.

This clone was picked up a small number of times. The chain carries TRBV6-1 and TRBJ2-7, with D maybe TRBD2 (5 bases). The V gene lost 0 bases and the J gene lost 2 bases, with 20 bases spanning the gap. The CDR3 is 18 amino acids. Germline assignment: CDR1 MNHNS and CDR2 SASEGT. CDR3: CASSEALSGRPLAYEQYF. The CDR3 nucleotides are TGTGCCAGCAGTGAAGCCCTTTCGGGAAGACCTCTGGCCTACGAGCAGTACTTC.